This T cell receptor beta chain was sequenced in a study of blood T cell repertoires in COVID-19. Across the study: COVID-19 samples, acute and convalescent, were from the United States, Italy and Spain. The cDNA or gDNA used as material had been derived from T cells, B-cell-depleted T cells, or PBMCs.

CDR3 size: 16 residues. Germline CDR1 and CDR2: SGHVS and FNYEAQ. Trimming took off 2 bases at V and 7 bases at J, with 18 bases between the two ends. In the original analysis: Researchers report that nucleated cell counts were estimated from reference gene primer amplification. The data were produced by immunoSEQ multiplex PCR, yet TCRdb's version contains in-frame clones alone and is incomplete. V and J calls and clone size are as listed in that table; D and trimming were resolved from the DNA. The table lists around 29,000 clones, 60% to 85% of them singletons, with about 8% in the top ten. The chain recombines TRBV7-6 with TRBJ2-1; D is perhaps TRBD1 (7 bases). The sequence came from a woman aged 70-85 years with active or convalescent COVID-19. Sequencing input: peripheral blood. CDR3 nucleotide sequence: TGTGCCAGCAGCTTAACAGGGGCTAGCGCTAGGAATGAGCAGTTCTTC. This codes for CASSLTGASARNEQFF.